This TCR beta chain was sequenced for a study of T cell responses to AZD1222 COVID-19 vaccine (dated by TCRdb to about 2021). Notes on the research overall: TCR sequencing was performed for more than 230 trial participants, of whom about 200 were given two doses of AZD1222 and around 25 were given two doses of MenACWY control vaccine. Trial participants were enrolled by age into 18-55, 56-69 and 70-plus year subgroups, with roughly 160, 29 and 62 TCR-sequenced participants respectively.

What the work shows at the level of the full study, not this receptor alone: Most participants were white British and females outnumbered males, and the authors suggested that clonal diversity may have been underestimated. No day 14 peak-response samples were available, so repertoires were characterized only after the peak T cell response. After two AZD1222 doses, both the breadth and the depth of spike-specific TCRs were significantly higher than at day 0 and than in MenACWY recipients. Reportedly, almost half of the unique spike-specific TCRs recognized epitopes lying outside the regions that are mutated in the B.1.351 and B.1.1.7 variants. Conclusions about previously exposed vaccinees are limited, since just a handful of AZD1222 recipients were seropositive for SARS-CoV-2 at baseline. The whole spike protein was spanned by vaccine-associated CD4 TCRs, and dominant responses were seen in regions 160-218 and 743-854. The 56-69-year group was small, and its depth increase did not reach significance, likely because of low power.

Germline trimming amounts to 4 bases on V and 9 bases on J, with 7 as the count of junction bases outside the gene matches. The CDR3 has 14 amino acids, counting the end cysteine and phenylalanine. This entry keeps only the CDR3 DNA: 42 bases, framed from base 1. The germline V gene provides CDR1 SGHRS and CDR2 YFSETQ. A word on this clone: Its antigen is not yet known. Nothing much larger sits one base from this clone, and base qualities are not available.

The sample's time point label, in plain terms: about 28 days (+/-7) after the second vaccine dose. AZD1222 recipients with second doses at about 4 weeks or about 12 weeks were pooled, because spike-specific TCR depth and breadth did not differ between schedules. The vaccinee samples were drawn from two UK trials, COV001 and COV002, one of which was a single-blind randomized controlled phase 2/3 trial testing AZD1222 (ChAdOx1 nCoV-19) in healthy adults. Trial participant PBMC samples were collected at day 0 and day 28 after the second dose for TCRbeta chain sequencing. The CDR3 regions of human TCRbeta chains were analyzed by immunosequencing. The authors' pipeline ran thus. Repertoire TCRs were matched against a reference library of SARS-CoV-2-specific TCRs generated with the MIRA antigen-specificity platform. Breadth meant the fraction of unique TCRs that were SARS-CoV-2-associated, whereas depth meant the fraction of total T cells that were SARS-CoV-2-associated. Each spike-specific TCR was assigned to its reactive spike region and to a CD4 or CD8 class using the MIRA data. Log10-transformed breadth and depth values were compared by one-way ANOVA with Sidak's multiple comparisons tests. This immuneACCESS table, as held by TCRdb, lists in-frame sequences with V and J called but not all clones. Of the missing ones, under half trace to an unresolved V gene in checked studies; the others have no known cause. V, J and clone size are those of that table, while D and trimming were read from the DNA. The sample table holds around 150,000 clones, of which 80% to 95% were seen once. Approximately 3.4% of the sample is held by the ten biggest clonotypes.

The receptor's source is an adult who received the AZD1222 COVID-19 vaccine. The rearranged chain carries TRBV5-1 and TRBJ1-1; TRBD1 matches 12 bases in the middle. The sequences come from peripheral blood, collected 28 days after the second AZD1222 dose. This receptor carries the CDR3 CASSLGTGGYQAFF. Read as DNA, the sequence is TGCGCCAGCAGCCTAGGGACAGGGGGCTATCAAGCTTTCTTT.